The clone carrying this T cell receptor (beta chain) was detected ten times or more. The target antigen is unknown. The data are from a study of tumor and adjacent non-tumor tissue in lung cancer. The template was RNA from unsorted bulk tissue. This non-tumor lung sample came from over 3 cm beyond the tumor edge. TCRbeta libraries were built with three rounds of nested PCR, modified from ARM-PCR. TCRdb reprocessed the multiplex PCR reads via MiXCR and lists one record per CDR3 protein. The data show 100,000 or so distinct CDR3 sequences, roughly two thirds seen once. The junction had 9 bases not matched to a gene; V was cut back by 6 bases and J by 5 bases. Germline V gene data show CDR1 as SQVTM and CDR2 as ANQGSEA. The CDR3 loop spans 14 amino acids. Study-wide results and caveats: TCR diversity was significantly greater in tumor than normal lung tissue.

This clonotype originated in a man aged 25 to 40 with non-small cell lung cancer. The specimen sequenced was distant non-tumor lung tissue. V gene TRBV29-1 combines with J gene TRBJ2-2, with 7 bases identical to TRBD2. CDR3 region: CSVGEVGGTGELFF. The CDR3 DNA reads as TGCAGCGTCGGGGAAGTCGGGGGGACCGGGGAGCTGTTTTTT.